Shown below are 20 T cell receptor beta chains from a single sample sequenced in a study of CD8 T cells in Susac syndrome. An amount of RNA that ranged from roughly 0.5 to 1 ug was reverse transcribed with random hexamers. In TCRdb, the immunoSEQ multiplex PCR reads were re-called with MiXCR into one record per CDR3 protein. The sample has 240,000 or so distinct CDR3 sequences; 95% to 97% are singletons. Sequencing input: CD4+ T cells from PBMCs. These receptors all come from a human donor with Susac syndrome.

The rearrangement links TRBV11-2 to TRBJ1-2; D gene uncertain. The CDR3 sequence is 14 residues long. From germline, CDR1 is SGHAT and CDR2 FQNNGV. Trimming took off 5 bases at V and 8 bases at J, with 18 bases between the two ends. The CDR3 DNA sequence: TGTGCCAGCAGCGCCAAAAGGACGGAGAGGGGCTACACCTTC. Amino acids: CASSAKRTERGYTF.

The chain is built from TRBV20-1 and TRBJ1-1, with D perhaps TRBD1 (5 bases). The V end was cut by 1 base, the J end by 3 bases, with 12 bases between. This CDR3 is 14 amino acids long. Germline V lookup: CDR1 DFQATT, CDR2 SNEGSKA (reference sequence). The CDR3 loop reads CSARVPQGYTEAFF. The DNA of the CDR3 is TGCAGTGCTAGAGTCCCGCAGGGATACACTGAAGCTTTCTTT.

This clonotype occurred once. The chain has TRBV30 and TRBJ2-2; 7 nucleotides agree with TRBD2. The CDR3 consists of 14 residues. Germline CDR1 GTSNPN, CDR2 SVGIG (reference sequence). Trimming cost V 7 bases and J 1 base; bases outside gene matches: 6. The DNA of the CDR3 is TGTGCCTCGTCCCAGCGGGAGAACACCGGGGAGCTGTTTTTT. Amino acids: CASSQRENTGELFF.

V and J are TRBV3-1 and TRBJ2-5; the D gene is possibly TRBD2 (5 bases). This CDR3 region has 15 residues. Germline loops: CDR1 LGHDT, CDR2 YNNKEL (reference sequence). V was clipped by 1 base and J by 6 bases, with 15 bases between them. The CDR3 reads CASSQGGSTLKTQYF. CDR3 bases: TGTGCCAGCAGCCAAGGCGGGTCCACTCTAAAGACCCAGTACTTC.

In DNA, the CDR3 is TGTGCCAGCAGTTTGAGGCAGAACAATCAGCCCCAGCATTTT. It yields the protein CASSLRQNNQPQHF. The chain is built from TRBV28 and TRBJ1-5; D is unclear. This CDR3 spans 14 amino acids. V was pared by 3 bases and J by 3 bases, with 9 bases between. Germline-derived CDR1 and CDR2 are MDHEN and SYDVKM.

The table lists this clonotype with a count of one. The gene calls are TRBV6-5 and TRBJ2-2; a weak D match, TRBD1 (6 bases). Germline-derived CDR1 and CDR2 are MNHEY and SVGAGI. V lost 2 bases and J 4 bases, leaving 14 bases between the germline ends. The CDR3 length is 16 residues. CDR3 protein: CASSYPPGTTTGELFF. DNA of the CDR3: TGTGCCAGCAGTTACCCGCCCGGGACAACCACCGGGGAGCTGTTTTTT.

The chain couples TRBV3-1 to TRBJ1-4; D is uncertain. This CDR3 contains 14 residues. The germline V gene has CDR1 LGHDT and CDR2 YNNKEL (reference sequence). The V gene lost 0 bases and the J gene lost 5 bases, with 7 bases spanning the gap. The CDR3 DNA is TGTGCCAGCAGCCAAGACAGCGGGAATGAAAAACTGTTTTTT. It translates to CASSQDSGNEKLFF.

V and J are TRBV23-1 and TRBJ2-1, with a tentative D call TRBD2 (5 bases). TRBV23-1 is classed as an ORF, of uncertain function. The germline V and J ends were trimmed by 0 bases and 0 bases, with 9 bases remaining between them. CDR3 length: 16 residues. The CDR3 loop is CASSQSEGRSYNEQFF. The CDR3 DNA follows: TGCGCCAGCAGTCAATCCGAGGGTCGCTCCTACAATGAGCAGTTCTTC.

The chain links TRBV20-1 to TRBJ2-7, with D possibly being TRBD1 (5 bases). The CDR3 is made up of 13 amino acids. V was pared by 4 bases and J by 3 bases, with 13 bases between. The germline V gene has CDR1 DFQATT and CDR2 SNEGSKA (reference sequence). The CDR3 sequence is CSATPPGFYEQYF. The DNA for the CDR3 is TGCAGTGCTACTCCCCCAGGGTTCTACGAGCAGTACTTC.

This rearrangement joins TRBV3-1 to TRBJ2-7; TRBD2 agrees at 8 bases. The V gene end was trimmed by 1 base and the J gene end by 3 bases; junction bases not matched to a gene: 5. Per germline, CDR1 LGHDT and CDR2 YNNKEL (reference sequence). The CDR3 runs to 15 residues. The CDR3: CASSQGELAVYEQYF. DNA for the CDR3: TGTGCCAGCAGCCAAGGAGAACTAGCGGTCTACGAGCAGTACTTC.

The V call is TRBV7-9, the J call TRBJ1-2; D gene ambiguous. The CDR3 length is 14 residues. The V gene's germline CDR1 is SEHNR and CDR2 FQNEAQ (reference sequence). Trimming shortened V by 1 base and J by 4 bases, and 10 bases separated the two germline ends. The CDR3 DNA sequence: TGTGCCAGCAGCTTAGGAGGGTTAAGCTATGGCTACACCTTC. Encoded protein: CASSLGGLSYGYTF.

V is TRBV10-3 and J is TRBJ2-1, with 8 bases fitting TRBD2. CDR3 length equals 16 residues. Trimming at V came to 0 bases and at J to 7 bases, leaving 8 bases not matched to a gene. CDR1 and CDR2 (germline): ENHRY, SYGVKD. The CDR3 is CAISESAAGGRNEQFF. DNA of the CDR3: TGTGCCATCAGTGAGTCGGCGGCGGGAGGACGGAATGAGCAGTTCTTC.

A single count supports this clonotype. CDR3 loop: CASSLVGGLGTEAFF. In DNA form, the CDR3 reads TGTGCCAGCAGCTTAGTGGGGGGTCTGGGCACTGAAGCTTTCTTT. This chain connects TRBV13 to TRBJ1-1, with D possibly matching TRBD1 (5 bases). Between the trimmed V and J ends, which lost 1 base and 4 bases, there was a span of 13 bases. Germline CDR1 reads PRHDT; CDR2 reads FYEKMQ (reference sequence). The CDR3 is 15 residues long.

The J gene is TRBJ2-1, the V gene TRBV5-1; the D is unclear. The CDR3 consists of 13 residues. Germline CDR1 and CDR2: SGHRS and YFSETQ. The V end was cut by 4 bases, the J end by 4 bases, with 9 bases between. CDR3 region: CASSTNTYNEQFF. DNA for the CDR3: TGCGCCAGCAGCACGAACACATACAATGAGCAGTTCTTC.

The DNA of the CDR3 is TGTGCTAGCCTCGGGGGCCTTACCTACGAGCAGTACTTC. It yields the protein CASLGGLTYEQYF. The V gene is TRBV12-5, the J gene TRBJ2-7, with D possibly being TRBD1 or TRBD2 (6 bases each). CDR1 is LGHNT, CDR2 FRNRAP, per germline. The CDR3 sequence is 13 residues long. V was shortened by 9 bases and J by 2 bases, with 14 bases between the two germline ends. Complete variable domain (other parts from reference TRBV12-5 and TRBJ2-7): DARVTQTPRHKVTEMGQEVTMRCQPILGHNTVFWYRQTMMQGLELLAYFRNRAPLDDSGMPKDRFSAEMPDATLATLKIQPSEPRDSAVYFCASLGGLTYEQYFGPGTRLTVT.

The chain links TRBV30 to TRBJ1-2; possibly TRBD1 for D (5 bases). CDR3 length: 13 residues. Trimming removed 7 bases at V and 13 bases at J, with 25 bases between. Germline CDR1 is GTSNPN and CDR2 is SVGIG (reference sequence). The CDR3 spells CASRGSSPMGGTF. CDR3 DNA sequence: TGTGCCTCGAGGGGCAGCTCGCCAATGGGGGGCACCTTC.

The chain joins TRBV20-1 to TRBJ2-7; TRBD2 aligns across 8 bases. The germline V gene has CDR1 DFQATT and CDR2 SNEGSKA (reference sequence). V gave up 3 bases and J gave up 2 bases; unmatched junction bases: 15. The CDR3 sequence is 17 residues long. The CDR3 nucleotides read TGCAGTGCTAGCCGTCGGGGGAGCGGGAGTTGGGCCTACGAGCAGTACTTC. This codes for CSASRRGSGSWAYEQYF.

The CDR3 here is CASSPLSSDQESQYF. The DNA for the CDR3 is TGTGCCAGCTCACCACTCTCGAGCGACCAAGAATCCCAGTATTTT. The chain is built from TRBV18 and TRBJ2-3; D remains ambiguous. This CDR3 has 15 residues. Germline CDR1 KGHSH, CDR2 LQKENI. V was shortened by 1 base and J by 12 bases, with 20 bases between the two germline ends. Together with reference TRBV18 and TRBJ2-3, the CDR3 gives the full variable domain: NAGVMQNPRHLVRRRGQEARLRCSPMKGHSHVYWYRQLPEEGLKFMVYLQKENIIDESGMPKERFSAEFPKEGPSILRIQQVVRGDSAAYFCASSPLSSDQESQYFGPGTRLTVL.

This chain joins TRBV18 and TRBJ1-2; no clear D gene. The CDR3 sequence is 13 residues long. V was shortened by 3 bases and J by 8 bases, with 13 bases between the two germline ends. Germline loops: CDR1 KGHSH, CDR2 LQKENI. In nucleotides, the CDR3 is TGTGCCAGCTCACCCGATCCTCAGAACGGCTACACCTTC. Encoded protein: CASSPDPQNGYTF.

The chain links TRBV12-3 or TRBV12-4 to TRBJ2-1; D is ambiguous. Trimming took off 4 bases at V and 8 bases at J, with 6 bases between the two ends. The CDR3 consists of 11 residues. CDR3 sequence (DNA): TGTGCCAGCAGTTACTTAGATGAGCAGTTCTTC. It yields the protein CASSYLDEQFF.